This T cell receptor (beta chain) stems from a study of a mutant IDH1 vaccine in newly diagnosed glioma (TCRdb year 2021). With regard to the full study: Of the roughly 32 patients who were treated, around 62% were male and roughly 38% were female, and the mean age was around 40 years. Before enrollment, most patients had been given radiochemotherapy with temozolomide as standard therapy, while the rest had received either radiotherapy alone or temozolomide alone. Peripheral blood samples were drawn at six visits, namely V03 (baseline), V05, V07, V10, V12 and V13. Longitudinal TCRB deep sequencing was performed for roughly 27 treated patients wherever samples were available for exploratory analyses.

Receptors were amplified or captured by the immunoSEQ multiplex PCR assay. Rearranged TCR beta chain sequences were amplified with the hsTCRB Kit following the manufacturer's protocol. Sequencing of TCRB libraries was carried out on an Illumina MiSeq. The authors' analysis ran thus. Demultiplexing, trimming and gene mapping were performed with the kit vendor's proprietary platform. Entries here come from immuneACCESS through TCRdb and include only in-frame sequences with V and J called. Some clones fail to appear in such tables; in the studies checked, an unresolved V gene covers under half of the shortfall, and the cause of the remainder is unknown. D and trimming were read from the DNA, whereas the V and J calls and clone size are those reported in that table. Present in this sample are some 56,000 clones, about 91% of which were seen just once. The ten largest clones represent approximately 2.4% of the sample.

V trim: 3 bases; J trim: 2 bases; unmatched bases: 9. From its cysteine to its phenylalanine, the CDR3 spans 16 amino acids. Only CDR3 DNA remains: 48 bases, in frame from the first base. CDR1 and CDR2, looked up from the germline V gene (reference sequence), are LNHDA and SQIVND. The time point label here, explained by the study, means: baseline, week 1 (first vaccination visit). According to the study, the label for this sample's treatment or condition signals: pre-vaccination baseline after standard-of-care therapy. Donors had newly diagnosed WHO grade 3 or 4 IDH1-mutant astrocytomas with loss of nuclear ATRX. The samples were drawn from NOA16, a multicentre, single-arm, open-label phase I trial in Germany that tested a mutant IDH1 peptide vaccine in humans for the first time. Visit V03 blood draws served as the baseline sample for immunogenicity testing. The DNeasy Blood and Tissue Kit was used to extract genomic DNA from EDTA blood for TCRB sequencing.

What the work shows at the level of the full study, not this receptor alone: Immune responses induced by the vaccine were seen in approximately 92% of patients across multiple MHC alleles. Pseudoprogression appeared unrelated to alterations in the top peripheral T cell clonotypes detected by TCRB sequencing. Availability determined which PBMC samples were chosen for TCRB deep sequencing. According to the authors, sample limitations meant that analyses of patient blood samples could not be reproduced.

In regard to this clone: The target of this receptor is not known. There are no base qualities to consult, and no much larger clone falls within one base.

The receptor's source is a man aged 50 to 59 with glioma. The material was PBMCs, obtained from a glioma patient treated with radiotherapy, temozolomide or both. This sequence uses TRBV19 and TRBJ2-7; TRBD1 matches 8 bases in the middle. The sequenced DNA is TGTGCCAGTAGTATTGGCCCCGGGACAGGAGCCTACGAGCAGTACTTC. Protein translation: CASSIGPGTGAYEQYF.